These 16 T cell receptor beta chains were all obtained from the same sample, sequenced in a study of OX40 agonist ivuxolimab in advanced cancers. Libraries were constructed by the immunoSEQ multiplex PCR assay. TCRdb holds this immuneACCESS table with in-frame rearrangements only. Some clones are missing; in checked studies, unresolved V genes explain under half, and the rest has no known cause. For this sample the table gives around 64,000 clones, of which 92% were detected only once. Less than 10% of the sample belongs to the ten largest clones. The sequences come from CD4+ or CD8+ T cells sorted from blood, collected in a trial of the OX40 agonist ivuxolimab. The receptors derive from an adult with an advanced solid tumor such as melanoma, head and neck, liver or kidney cancer.

The V gene is TRBV27, the J gene TRBJ1-1; 8 bases fit TRBD1. The CDR3 has 15 residues. Germline V gene sequence: CDR1 MNHEY, CDR2 SMNVEV (reference sequence). J was trimmed by 4 bases and V by 4 bases; bases with no gene match: 8. The CDR3 sequence: CASSSGTGSGTEAFF. The CDR3 coding sequence is TGTGCCAGCAGTTCCGGGACAGGATCTGGCACTGAAGCTTTCTTT.

The chain has TRBV19 and TRBJ1-4, with D unresolved. Trimming took 5 bases from V and 2 from J, leaving 12 bases between them. This CDR3 has 15 amino acids. Germline values: CDR1 LNHDA, CDR2 SQIVND (reference sequence). The CDR3 loop reads CASSRSLGTNEKLFF. CDR3 nucleotide sequence: TGTGCCAGTAGTCGTTCGCTAGGGACTAATGAAAAACTGTTTTTT. The whole variable domain, remainder taken from reference TRBV19 and TRBJ1-4, is DGGITQSPKYLFRKEGQNVTLSCEQNLNHDAMYWYRQDPGQGLRLIYYSQIVNDFQKGDIAEGYSVSREKKESFPLTVTSAQKNPTAFYLCASSRSLGTNEKLFFGSGTQLSVL.

This rearrangement joins TRBV7-6 to TRBJ1-1, with unresolved D. The germline gives CDR1 SGHVS, CDR2 FNYEAQ. V gave up 2 bases and J gave up 2 bases, with 15 bases separating them. This CDR3 region has 16 residues. CDR3 DNA sequence: TGTGCCAGCAGCTTATCTCTGGACGCCTCTAACACTGAAGCTTTCTTT. Protein product: CASSLSLDASNTEAFF.

This rearrangement joins TRBV27 to TRBJ2-3; no firm D call. CDR3 length: 12 amino acids. Germline values: CDR1 MNHEY, CDR2 SMNVEV (reference sequence). V was clipped by 6 bases and J by 2 bases, with 6 bases between them. The CDR3 here is CASSPATDTQYF. The CDR3 nucleotides read TGTGCCAGCAGCCCCGCCACAGATACGCAGTATTTT.

The V call is TRBV7-8, the J call TRBJ2-7; 12 bases align to TRBD2. Germline trimming cut 3 bases from V and 0 bases from J; bases unmatched to any gene: 12. Per the germline V gene, CDR1 is SGHVS and CDR2 is FQNEAQ. The length of the CDR3 is 19 residues. Here the CDR3 DNA reads TGTGCCAGCAGCTTCGGACTAGCGGGGTCGAATTACAGCTCCTACGAGCAGTACTTC. Translated, it gives CASSFGLAGSNYSSYEQYF.

CDR3 nucleotides: TGTGCCAGCAGCTTGCGAGGGGGCAGCCACGAGCAGTACTTC. Its translation is CASSLRGGSHEQYF. This chain joins TRBV5-4 and TRBJ2-5, with 7 bases matching TRBD1. The J call is doubtful: the DNA matches TRBJ2-7 better. Germline V gene data show CDR1 as SGHNT and CDR2 as YYREEE (reference sequence). CDR3 size: 14 residues.

This chain links TRBV4-1 with TRBJ2-3; D gene uncertain. V gave up 2 bases and J gave up 0 bases, with 9 bases separating them. The CDR3 totals 15 residues. Per germline, CDR1 MGHRA and CDR2 YSYEKL. The CDR3 sequence is CASSQNPSSTDTQYF. The CDR3 region has the DNA TGCGCCAGCAGCCAAAACCCCTCTAGCACAGATACGCAGTATTTT.

This sequence joins TRBV11-2 and TRBJ1-1; TRBD1 might be the D (6 bases). There are 13 residues in the CDR3. V was pared by 4 bases and J by 4 bases, with 10 bases between. Germline CDR1 and CDR2: SGHAT and FQNNGV. This CDR3 is CASSWQGLTEAFF. The DNA of the CDR3 is TGTGCCAGCAGCTGGCAGGGGCTCACTGAAGCTTTCTTT.

This chain connects TRBV11-3 to TRBJ1-2; TRBD1 might be the D (5 bases). V was shortened by 1 base and J by 2 bases, with 11 bases between the two germline ends. CDR3 size: 15 residues. Germline V lookup: CDR1 SGHNT, CDR2 YENEEA. CDR3 DNA sequence: TGTGCCAGCAGCTTAGCGTCGGGGCGGAACTATGGCTACACCTTC. It specifies CASSLASGRNYGYTF. The full variable domain, with the rest looked up from reference TRBV11-3 and TRBJ1-2, is EAGVVQSPRYKIIEKKQPVAFWCNPISGHNTLYWYLQNLGQGPELLIRYENEEAVDDSQLPKDRFSAERLKGVDSTLKIQPAELGDSAVYLCASSLASGRNYGYTFGSGTRLTVV.

V is TRBV4-1 and J is TRBJ1-6, with TRBD1 as a possible D gene (5 bases). The CDR3 is 13 amino acids. Trimming stripped 1 base from V and 9 bases from J, with 7 bases between. Germline assignment: CDR1 MGHRA and CDR2 YSYEKL. The CDR3 protein is CASSQGDLSPLHF. CDR3 nucleotides: TGCGCCAGCAGCCAAGGGGACCTTTCACCCCTCCACTTT.

The V gene is TRBV13, the J gene TRBJ2-1, with TRBD2 as a possible D gene (7 bases). This CDR3 is 15 amino acids long. Germline values: CDR1 PRHDT, CDR2 FYEKMQ (reference sequence). Trimming pared 5 bases from V and 8 bases from J, leaving 19 bases between. CDR3 nucleotide sequence: TGTGCCAGCAGCCACCGGGGGGCCGGGTATTATGAGCAGTTCTTC. Amino acids: CASSHRGAGYYEQFF.

This clone was observed a single time. The chain links TRBV13 to TRBJ1-1; maybe TRBD1 (5 bases). V shed 5 bases and J shed 5 bases, with 9 bases lying between them. The germline gives CDR1 PRHDT, CDR2 FYEKMQ (reference sequence). The CDR3 has 12 residues. The CDR3 protein is CASSRGRTEAFF. The DNA for the CDR3 is TGTGCCAGCAGCCGGGGCCGGACTGAAGCTTTCTTT.

This chain connects TRBV5-1 to TRBJ2-7; D gene ambiguous. The CDR3 contains 14 residues. CDR1 SGHRS and CDR2 YFSETQ come from the germline V gene. V lost 2 bases to trimming and J lost 0 bases, with 9 bases between them. The CDR3 loop is CASSLWFSSYEQYF. The DNA for the CDR3 is TGCGCCAGCAGCTTATGGTTTAGCTCCTACGAGCAGTACTTC.

The chain recombines TRBV5-6 with TRBJ1-2; the match to TRBD1 covers 9 bases. V dropped 3 bases and J dropped 5; count of bases not matched to a gene: 5. Looked up from germline, CDR1 is SGHDT and CDR2 is YYEEEE. The CDR3 has 14 amino acids. Written as DNA, the CDR3 is TGTGCCAGCAGCTCGGGACAGGGTGGGTATGGCTACACCTTC. This gives the protein CASSSGQGGYGYTF.

The J gene is TRBJ2-4, the V gene TRBV27; possible D gene TRBD1, 6 bases. Germline V gives CDR1 MNHEY, CDR2 SMNVEV (reference sequence). This CDR3 has 16 residues. With 5 bases removed from V and 1 base from J, the gap between germline ends came to 15 bases. CDR3 coding DNA: TGTGCCAGCAGTCCTAGACAGGAGGCGGCCAAAAACATTCAGTACTTC. Residues: CASSPRQEAAKNIQYF.

This rearrangement joins TRBV27 to TRBJ1-1; the D gene is possibly TRBD1 (6 bases). CDR1 is MNHEY, CDR2 SMNVEV, per germline (reference sequence). This CDR3 has 13 residues. The V gene lost 6 bases and the J gene lost 3 bases, with 11 bases spanning the gap. The CDR3 DNA follows: TGTGCCAGCAGCATTACAGGGTACACTGAAGCTTTCTTT. It codes for CASSITGYTEAFF.